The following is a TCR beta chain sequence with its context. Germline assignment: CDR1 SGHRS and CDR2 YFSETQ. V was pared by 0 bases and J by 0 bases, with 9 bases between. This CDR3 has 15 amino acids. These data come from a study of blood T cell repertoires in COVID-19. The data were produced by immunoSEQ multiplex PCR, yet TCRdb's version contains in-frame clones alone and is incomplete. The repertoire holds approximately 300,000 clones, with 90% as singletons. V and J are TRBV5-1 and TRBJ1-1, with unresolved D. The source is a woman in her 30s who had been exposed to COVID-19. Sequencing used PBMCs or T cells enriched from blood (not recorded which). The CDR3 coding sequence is TGCGCCAGCAGCTTGGGGGCGACCATGAACACTGAAGCTTTCTTT. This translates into CASSLGATMNTEAFF.